Shown below are 16 T cell receptor beta chains from a single sample sequenced in a study of cytomegalovirus exposure and HLA in healthy donors. The table came from immunoSEQ multiplex PCR; TCRdb's copy has only in-frame clones and leaves some out. The sample yields about 190,000 clones, about four fifths seen once. The sample consisted of PBMCs. The receptors here all came from a woman aged 18 to 35 in good health and CMV-seropositive.

The chain carries TRBV4-1 and TRBJ1-4, with D tentatively TRBD1 (5 bases). The length of the CDR3 is 16 residues. V dropped 3 bases and J dropped 0 bases, with 11 bases sitting between them. Germline V gives CDR1 MGHRA, CDR2 YSYEKL. This CDR3 reads CASSHRDSATNEKLFF. The CDR3 bases are TGCGCCAGCAGCCATCGCGACAGTGCAACTAATGAAAAACTGTTTTTT.

The chain joins TRBV7-6 to TRBJ2-5; 9 positions match TRBD1. The junction had 8 bases not matched to a gene; V was cut back by 3 bases and J by 3 bases. CDR3 length: 16 amino acids. Germline CDR1 is SGHVS and CDR2 is FNYEAQ. CDR3 in DNA: TGTGCCAGCAGCTTGGGTTCGACAGGGGGTAAAGAGACCCAGTACTTC. Encoded protein: CASSLGSTGGKETQYF.

This sequence joins TRBV4-1 and TRBJ1-6; D is unclear. The CDR3 is 16 amino acids. The V gene lost 0 bases and the J gene lost 9 bases, with 15 bases spanning the gap. Germline V gene sequence: CDR1 MGHRA, CDR2 YSYEKL. The DNA of the CDR3 is TGCGCCAGCAGCCAAGATGAAGGTCAGGTGGGTTCACCCCTCCACTTT. Its protein product is CASSQDEGQVGSPLHF.

A word on this clone: At the DNA level, this CDR3 is encoded by other sequences in the same sample as well. The chain couples TRBV14 to TRBJ2-5; D unresolved. Germline loops: CDR1 SGHDN, CDR2 FVKESK. The V and J ends lost 3 bases and 4 bases respectively, with 3 bases between them. This CDR3 has 11 amino acids. CDR3 in amino acids: CASSQRETQYF. In DNA, the CDR3 is TGTGCCAGCAGCCAGAGAGAGACCCAGTACTTC. Full variable domain (rest looked up from reference TRBV14 and TRBJ2-5): EAGVTQFPSHSVIEKGQTVTLRCDPISGHDNLYWYRRVMGKEIKFLLHFVKESKQDESGMPNNRFLAERTGGTYSTLKVQPAELEDSGVYFCASSQRETQYFGPGTRLLVL.

CDR3 bases: TGTGCCAGCAGCCAAGACTCGCCCTACGAGCAGTACTTC. Its translation: CASSQDSPYEQYF. This chain joins TRBV7-2 and TRBJ2-7; D gene unclear. CDR1 is SGHTA, CDR2 FQGNSA, per germline. The CDR3 extends over 13 amino acids. Trimming shortened V by 5 bases and J by 2 bases, and 10 bases separated the two germline ends.

The gene calls are TRBV4-3 and TRBJ2-3; no firm D call. The CDR3 covers 13 residues. Germline V gene lookup returns CDR1 LGHNA and CDR2 YSLEER. Trimming stripped 4 bases from V and 2 bases from J, with 7 bases between. CDR3: CASSPLHTDTQYF. For the CDR3, the DNA is TGCGCCAGCAGCCCTTTACACACAGATACGCAGTATTTT.

This chain links TRBV4-1 with TRBJ1-1; D unresolved. V was trimmed by 1 base and J by 5 bases, leaving 11 bases between them. Germline loops: CDR1 MGHRA, CDR2 YSYEKL. The CDR3 contains 14 residues. The CDR3 here is CASSQGLLGTEAFF. The CDR3 DNA sequence: TGCGCCAGCAGCCAAGGACTCCTCGGGACTGAAGCTTTCTTT.

The CDR3 nucleotides read TGTGCCAGCAGTTACTCGGGCAGGTCCTACGAGCAGTACTTC. Amino acid sequence: CASSYSGRSYEQYF. The V call is TRBV6-6, the J call TRBJ2-7; D unclear. Trimming removed 0 bases from V and 1 base from J, with 7 bases in between. This CDR3 is 14 amino acids long. From germline, CDR1 is MNHNY and CDR2 SVGAGI (reference sequence).

The rearrangement uses TRBV2 and TRBJ1-1, with D unclear. Trimming removed 11 bases from V and 6 bases from J, with 19 bases in between. The CDR3 runs to 13 residues. Germline loops: CDR1 SNHLY, CDR2 FYNNEI. The CDR3 nucleotides read TGTGCCCGCGCGTTCGGGGAAGTAGCTGAAGCTTTCTTT. Amino acids: CARAFGEVAEAFF.

The genes are TRBV29-1 and TRBJ1-2; a weak D match, TRBD1 (6 bases). CDR1 and CDR2 (germline): SQVTM, ANQGSEA. V dropped 0 bases and J dropped 6 bases, with 17 bases sitting between them. The CDR3 extends over 15 amino acids. Here the CDR3 reads CSVEERGRGGHGYTF. DNA of the CDR3: TGCAGCGTTGAAGAGCGCGGCAGGGGAGGGCATGGCTACACCTTC.

This clone appeared once. This sequence joins TRBV4-1 and TRBJ2-5; possible D gene TRBD1, 5 bases. This CDR3 has 18 amino acids. V was clipped by 3 bases and J by 2 bases, with 22 bases between them. CDR1 is MGHRA, CDR2 YSYEKL, per germline. The CDR3 region has the DNA TGCGCCAGCAGCCATCTGCGTCTGGGTTCTCGACAGCAAGAGACCCAGTACTTC. It is translated as CASSHLRLGSRQQETQYF.

The chain recombines TRBV18 with TRBJ1-5; TRBD1 might be the D (5 bases). The CDR3 is 15 amino acids. Trimming took 1 base from V and 6 from J, leaving 13 bases between them. CDR1 is KGHSH and CDR2 is LQKENI in the germline V gene. Written as DNA, the CDR3 is TGTGCCAGCTCACCACGCGGGGACCCCAGTCAGCCCCAGCATTTT. Translated, it gives CASSPRGDPSQPQHF.

The V gene is TRBV19, the J gene TRBJ1-2, with D perhaps matching TRBD1 (5 bases). The germline V and J ends were trimmed by 1 base and 8 bases, with 20 bases remaining between them. The V gene's germline CDR1 is LNHDA and CDR2 SQIVND (reference sequence). The CDR3 contains 16 residues. CDR3: CASSIGTFGGTGGYTF. DNA for the CDR3: TGTGCCAGTAGTATAGGGACTTTCGGGGGTACGGGCGGCTACACCTTC.

The chain combines TRBV11-3 with TRBJ2-3, with 7 bases aligning to TRBD2. Germline loops: CDR1 SGHNT, CDR2 YENEEA. The CDR3 is made up of 12 amino acids. V was clipped by 5 bases and J by 5 bases; unmatched bases: 1. In DNA form, the CDR3 reads TGTGCCAGCAGCCGCGGGGGAGATACGCAGTATTTT. Protein product: CASSRGGDTQYF.

With regard to this clone: The same CDR3 arises from other DNA sequences in this sample as well. The chain combines TRBV5-1 with TRBJ2-3; D might be TRBD1 (7 bases). The CDR3 totals 15 residues. CDR1 SGHRS and CDR2 YFSETQ come from the germline V gene. V lost 5 bases, J lost 0 bases, and 13 bases lay in between. CDR3 DNA: TGCGCCAGCAGTCTCAGGGGGGTCAGCACAGATACGCAGTATTTT. Protein: CASSLRGVSTDTQYF.

This clone occurred a few times. The V and J genes are TRBV11-3 and TRBJ2-3, with TRBD1 matching 8 bases. With 4 bases clipped from V and 1 base from J, the junction kept 7 bases outside the gene matches. In germline, CDR1 is SGHNT, CDR2 YENEEA. The CDR3 length is 16 residues. CDR3 coding DNA: TGTGCCAGCAGCTACAGACCGGGACAGGGCACAGATACGCAGTATTTT. It translates to CASSYRPGQGTDTQYF. Variable domain in full (rest from reference TRBV11-3 and TRBJ2-3): EAGVVQSPRYKIIEKKQPVAFWCNPISGHNTLYWYLQNLGQGPELLIRYENEEAVDDSQLPKDRFSAERLKGVDSTLKIQPAELGDSAVYLCASSYRPGQGTDTQYFGPGTRLTVL.